This entry describes one T cell receptor beta chain. Profiled with immunoSEQ multiplex PCR; TCRdb holds only in-frame clones, not every one. The sample lists about 200,000 clones, about 85% seen once, with around 20% in the top ten. The data belong to a study of blood T cell repertoires in COVID-19. Overall study context: Sites in the United States, Italy and Spain provided acute and convalescent COVID-19 samples.

All recovered Cohort 3 donors got two negative PCRs, got clearance, or saw symptom resolution. The germline CDR1 and CDR2 sequences are SGHDT and YYEEEE. The CDR3 totals 17 residues. V shed 4 bases and J 8 bases; nucleotides not matched to a gene: 12. The sequenced sample was PBMCs or T cells enriched from blood (not recorded which). The sequence was obtained from a man in his forties or fifties who had recovered from COVID-19. The V gene is TRBV5-6, the J gene TRBJ2-3; 14 bases are a match to TRBD2. CDR3 coding DNA: TGTGCCAGCAGCCTCAAAGGGACTAGCGGGAGTTTGGGTACGCAGTATTTT. The encoded protein is CASSLKGTSGSLGTQYF.